This TCR beta chain was observed in a study of T cell clonality in common variable immunodeficiency (dated by TCRdb to 2013 to 2016). What the authors observed across the whole study: Even though DNA input was the same, control samples had an average of about 80,000 unique sequences each, compared with roughly 34,000 in CVID samples. The authors noted that sequencing repertoires of T cell subpopulations would be needed to clarify what caused the increased clonality in CVID. Reportedly, TCRbeta sequences from CVID had fewer deletions and N-nucleotide insertions, and highly modified clones with 13 or more V deletions were absent from CVID. Compared with healthy controls, CVID subjects showed increased TCRbeta clonality (t-test p = 0.018), a feature most characteristic of about a third of subjects. Correlations of repertoire features with clinical complications were constrained by heterogeneity among patients within the CVID cohort. CVID subjects shared fewer TCRbeta clones with each other than healthy controls did (p < 0.0001).

Most of the CVID patients and most of the healthy controls were of Caucasian heritage. Heparinized peripheral whole blood samples of about 4.5 to 9 ml were obtained from each donor. TCRbeta CDR3 repertoires were sequenced from genomic DNA of adults with common variable immune deficiency (CVID) and healthy adult controls. A total of some 22 healthy adult volunteers (approximately 12 female and ten or so male; age range about 20 to 70 years, mean age around 31) were included in the control group. Diluted blood was subjected to density centrifugation over Hypaque 1077 or Ficoll-Paque for isolation of peripheral blood mononuclear cells. Genomic DNA was obtained from unsorted mononuclear cells using either Qiagen column purification or a centrifugation-based method. CVID samples and control samples contributed equivalent amounts of genomic DNA as sequencing input. For every sample, a 60 bp segment covering the rearranged TCRbeta CDR3 region was amplified and then sequenced. The immunoSEQ assay, a bias-corrected multiplex PCR combined with high-throughput sequencing, was used to amplify TCRbeta. The study's processing was this. Each unique nucleotide sequence was treated as a clone and annotated with V, D and J genes, copy number and frequency. Sequences were labeled productive if in frame, and non-productive if out of frame or containing stop codons. As previously described, clonality was calculated on the basis of Shannon's entropy. Mean CDR3 Kyte-Doolittle hydropathy was derived from the predicted amino acid sequences of productive clones. Scaled V gene usage was hierarchically clustered using Manhattan distance and complete linkage with the R hclust function. Sharing of clones by CDR3 amino acid sequence was evaluated by resampling 12 repertoires per group over 100 rounds. The repertoires were searched for 60 to 75 published EBV-specific TCRbeta sequences and almost 250 published CMV-specific TCRbeta sequences. A couple of CVID samples that yielded fewer than 10,000 sequences were excluded from the analysis, so approximately 38 CVID repertoires were retained. This immuneACCESS table, as held by TCRdb, lists in-frame sequences with V and J called but not all clones. Of the missing ones, under half trace to an unresolved V gene in checked studies; the others have no known cause. Clonal size and the V and J genes are those of that table, whereas D and trimming came from the DNA. Listed for this sample are tens of thousands of clones, none observed only a single time. 2.5% to 3.5% of the sample comes from the top ten.

With regard to this clone: Its target antigen remains unknown. A much larger clonotype is one base distant, so this may be a read error. Read sequence stops 3 residues before the CDR3 end, and the germline J gene provides the missing end. Other DNA sequences within the sample encode an identical CDR3.

Its CDR3 holds 13 amino acids, cysteine through phenylalanine. Of the CDR3's DNA, 30 bases were read; they are in frame from base 1. The germline V gene supplies CDR1 SNHLY and CDR2 FYNNEI. Sequencing input: peripheral blood mononuclear cells. The receptor comes from a person aged 18 to 75 in good health. Recombination linked TRBV2 to TRBJ1-3; a confident D gene designation cannot be given. CDR3 loop: CASLSAREDTIYF. Incomplete CDR3 DNA: TGTGCCAGCCTAAGTGCGAGAGAAGACACT.